The rows below give T cell receptor beta chains drawn from one sample of a study of blood T cell repertoires in COVID-19. Method: immunoSEQ multiplex PCR; TCRdb's copy keeps in-frame clones and lacks some. The sample comprises 300,000 to 400,000 clones, roughly 88% of which are singletons, and around 5% rests with the top ten. Sequencing was done on a sample of PBMCs or T cells enriched from blood (not recorded which). Receptor source: a man aged 25-45 years who had recovered from COVID-19. Both conserved end residues are part of each CDR3. D genes are given only for firm matches. Some rows mark clone size as missing; the rest say once, few, many or name a class of expanded clone.

v_gene	abundance	j_gene	d_gene	CDR3nt	CDR3aa
TRBV27	-	TRBJ1-2	-	TGTGCCAGCAGTTTATCCCTACAGGGCCTCTATGGCTACACCTTC	CASSLSLQGLYGYTF
TRBV4-1	-	TRBJ2-7	-	TGCGCCAGCAGCCATGGGAGGTCCCGAAGCTACGAGCAGTACTTC	CASSHGRSRSYEQYF
TRBV28	-	TRBJ1-5	-	TGTGCCAGCAGTCAGGCGGGATTGGGTTATAGCAATCAGCCCCAGCATTTT	CASSQAGLGYSNQPQHF
TRBV29-1	-	TRBJ1-1	TRBD1	TGCAGCGTCGCCGGGACAGGGTTGGGCACTGAAGCTTTCTTT	CSVAGTGLGTEAFF
TRBV12-3/TRBV12-4	-	TRBJ2-7	-	TGTGCCAGCAGTGCCTATTACGAGCAGTACTTC	CASSAYYEQYF
TRBV5-6	few	TRBJ2-1	-	TGTGCCAGCAGCTCACAGGCGGCCCAGCGAGTCAATGAGCAGTTCTTC	CASSSQAAQRVNEQFF
TRBV24-1	-	TRBJ1-2	-	TGTGCCACCAGCGAGGGAGCTAACTATGGCTACACCTTC	CATSEGANYGYTF
TRBV20-1	once	TRBJ2-5	TRBD2	TGCAGTGCTAGTATCGGTTGGAGCGGGGGTCTCCAAGAGACCCAGTACTTC	CSASIGWSGGLQETQYF
TRBV15	-	TRBJ2-1	TRBD2	TGTGCCACCAGCAGAGATAACTCGGGGGGGCCTTCCCTTCAGTTCTTC	CATSRDNSGGPSLQFF
TRBV9	-	TRBJ1-5	-	TGTGCCAGCAGCGTAGGAGGGAGTTTCATTCAGCCCCAGCATTTT	CASSVGGSFIQPQHF
TRBV5-6	-	TRBJ1-4	-	TGTGCCAGCAGCTCCGTGCGGGCAACTAATGAAAAACTGTTTTTT	CASSSVRATNEKLFF
TRBV5-1	-	TRBJ2-1	TRBD1	TGCGCCAGCAGCGCGTACCGGGACAGGGGGCGAAATGAGCAGTTCTTC	CASSAYRDRGRNEQFF
TRBV6-5	few	TRBJ1-1	-	TGTGCCAGCAGTTACTTGACAGACACTGAAGCTTTCTTT	CASSYLTDTEAFF
TRBV5-1	-	TRBJ1-1	-	TGCGCCAGCAGCTCAGACGGACTTAACACTGAAGCTTTCTTT	CASSSDGLNTEAFF
TRBV2	once	TRBJ1-1	-	TGTGCCAGCAGTGAGGACATTACGGCGAACACTGAAGCTTTCTTT	CASSEDITANTEAFF
TRBV6-2/TRBV6-3	-	TRBJ2-4	-	TGTGCCAGCAGTCAACAGGGCCGGCTAGGCATTCAGTACTTC	CASSQQGRLGIQYF
TRBV16	-	TRBJ2-5	-	TGTGCCAGCAGCCAATCGGCTAGCACTCAAGAGACCCAGTACTTC	CASSQSASTQETQYF
TRBV7-8	-	TRBJ2-7	-	TGTGCCAGCAGTTACAGGGAATCCTACGAGCAGTACTTC	CASSYRESYEQYF
TRBV27	-	TRBJ2-3	TRBD1	TGTGCCAGCAGTTCCCCTCAGGGGGCAGGTACAGATACGCAGTATTTT	CASSSPQGAGTDTQYF
TRBV24-1	-	TRBJ2-5	-	TGTGCCACCAGTGCGCAGGGGCGAGGGTTGGAGACCCAGTACTTC	CATSAQGRGLETQYF
TRBV6-5	-	TRBJ1-4	-	TGTGCCAGCAGGCCCCGCAGGGGAATTAATGAAAAACTGTTTTTT	CASRPRRGINEKLFF
TRBV3-1/TRBV3-2	-	TRBJ2-7	TRBD2	TGTGCCAGCAGGGGTCACGGACTAGCGAACTACGAGCAGTACTTC	CASRGHGLANYEQYF
TRBV19	-	TRBJ1-1	-	TGTGCCAGTAGTATATCAGCGGAGAACACTGAAGCTTTCTTT	CASSISAENTEAFF
TRBV27	-	TRBJ2-7	TRBD1	TGTGCCAGCAGTCTAGGGACAGCCTACGAGCAGTACTTC	CASSLGTAYEQYF
TRBV20-1	-	TRBJ1-6	-	TGCAGTGCGAGTACTACAGGGTCGGGTAATTCACCCCTCCACTTT	CSASTTGSGNSPLHF
TRBV28	once	TRBJ2-3	-	TGTGCCAGCAGTCCCCCCGCTAGTACCGCAGATACGCAGTATTTT	CASSPPASTADTQYF
TRBV5-6	once	TRBJ1-1	TRBD1	TGTGCCAGCAGTCCTGCTGACAGGGAGATTGAAGCTTTCTTT	CASSPADREIEAFF
TRBV10-3	-	TRBJ2-5	TRBD2	TGTGCCACTAGCGGGGCAGGAGAGACCCAGTACTTC	CATSGAGETQYF
TRBV5-8	-	TRBJ1-2	-	TGTGCCAGCAGCTTGCTATCAGGGTTCGCATATGGCTACACCTTC	CASSLLSGFAYGYTF
TRBV18	-	TRBJ2-2	-	TGTGCCAGCTCACCGTTGGGGCAGAACACCGGGGAGCTGTTTTTT	CASSPLGQNTGELFF
TRBV19	-	TRBJ1-5	-	TGTGCCAGTAGTATAACAGAAAATCAGCCCCAGCATTTT	CASSITENQPQHF
TRBV6-2/TRBV6-3	-	TRBJ2-5	TRBD2	TGTGCCAGCAGTATACTAGCGGGGCTAACTCGAACCACCAAAGAGACCCAGTACTTC	CASSILAGLTRTTKETQYF
TRBV2	-	TRBJ2-3	-	TGTGCCAGCAGTGAAGGTCGCAGGGTTGGAGATACGCAGTATTTT	CASSEGRRVGDTQYF
TRBV28	-	TRBJ1-1	TRBD1	TGTGCCAGCAGTTTTCAGTGGTCGTTCAGCAGGGGGGCTTTCTTT	CASSFQWSFSRGAFF
TRBV18	-	TRBJ2-3	TRBD1	TGTGCCAGCTCACCAAGGACAGGCCGCGATACGCAGTATTTT	CASSPRTGRDTQYF
TRBV19	few	TRBJ1-4	-	TGTGCCAGTAGTATAGATCGAAGGGGAAAACTGTTTTTT	CASSIDRRGKLFF
TRBV7-7	-	TRBJ2-5	-	TGTGCCAGCAGCCAAGGACTACATATAAGCCAAGAGACCCAGTACTTC	CASSQGLHISQETQYF
TRBV13	-	TRBJ2-1	TRBD1	TGTGCCAGCAGCTTAGTCACAGGGGGCTCAGTCAATGAGCAGTTCTTC	CASSLVTGGSVNEQFF
TRBV2	-	TRBJ2-7	TRBD1	TGTGCCAGCAGTGGACAGGGCAACTACGAGCAGTACTTC	CASSGQGNYEQYF
TRBV14	-	TRBJ1-2	TRBD1	TGTGCCAGCAGCCATCGACAGGGCAGGCGTGGTGGCTACACCTTC	CASSHRQGRRGGYTF
TRBV12-3/TRBV12-4	-	TRBJ1-2	-	TGTGCCAGCAGTACCGGGACAATCTATGGCTACACCTTC	CASSTGTIYGYTF
TRBV5-1	-	TRBJ1-6	TRBD1	TGCGCCAGCAGTAACGGGACAGCTTATAATTCACCCCTCCACTTT	CASSNGTAYNSPLHF